This T cell receptor beta chain appears in the sequencing data of a study of cytomegalovirus exposure and HLA in healthy donors. Study information: When 300 to 500 donors were genotyped, approximately 81% of them were found to fall in the Caucasian-associated ancestry cluster. Whole-study findings and limits: The number of N-insertions in an Asian-associated ancestry cluster was reportedly below the roughly 620-donor mean in a later analysis. Altogether, 150 to 200 TCR beta chains were recorded as cytomegalovirus-associated. For TCR beta chains, V- and J-gene trimming was later linked to a missense DCLRE1C variant.

The germline CDR1 and CDR2 sequences are MNHNS and SASEGT. Trimming took 5 bases from V and 6 from J; bases not matched to a gene: 12. The CDR3 contains 15 residues. The PCR was carried out with 60 Vbeta primers and 13 Jbeta primers. This table comes from immunoSEQ multiplex PCR, and its TCRdb copy is limited to in-frame clones, with some not included. Here the sample table reports 65,000 to 80,000 clones. On this clone: What it binds is not known.

The TCR originated in a young man in good health and CMV-seronegative. This chain links TRBV6-1 with TRBJ1-2, with 7 bases aligning to TRBD1. The sample consisted of PBMCs. The CDR3 coding sequence is TGTGCCAGCAGTACCCGACAGGGAAGAAGGGATGGCTACACCTTC. This translates into CASSTRQGRRDGYTF.